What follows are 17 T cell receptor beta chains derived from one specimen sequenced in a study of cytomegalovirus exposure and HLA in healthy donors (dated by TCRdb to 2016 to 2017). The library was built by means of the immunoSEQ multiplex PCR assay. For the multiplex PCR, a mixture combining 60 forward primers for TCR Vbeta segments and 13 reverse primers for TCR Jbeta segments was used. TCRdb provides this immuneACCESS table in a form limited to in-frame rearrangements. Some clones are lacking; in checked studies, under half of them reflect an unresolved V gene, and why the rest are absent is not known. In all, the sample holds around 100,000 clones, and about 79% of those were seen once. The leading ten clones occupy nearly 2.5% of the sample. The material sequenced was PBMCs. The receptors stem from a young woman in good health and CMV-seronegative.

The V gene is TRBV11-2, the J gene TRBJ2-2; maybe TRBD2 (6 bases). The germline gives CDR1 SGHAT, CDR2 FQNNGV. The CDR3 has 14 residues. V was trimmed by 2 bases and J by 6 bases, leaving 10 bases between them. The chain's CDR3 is CASSLQRAAGELFF. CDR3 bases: TGTGCCAGCAGCTTACAGCGGGCAGCCGGGGAGCTGTTTTTT.

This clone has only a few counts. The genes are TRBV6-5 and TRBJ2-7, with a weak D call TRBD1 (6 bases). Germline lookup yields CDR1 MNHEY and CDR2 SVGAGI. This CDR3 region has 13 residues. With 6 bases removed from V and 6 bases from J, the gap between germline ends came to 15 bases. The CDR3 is CASSPTGLGEQYF. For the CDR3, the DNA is TGTGCCAGCAGCCCCACAGGGTTGGGCGAGCAGTACTTC.

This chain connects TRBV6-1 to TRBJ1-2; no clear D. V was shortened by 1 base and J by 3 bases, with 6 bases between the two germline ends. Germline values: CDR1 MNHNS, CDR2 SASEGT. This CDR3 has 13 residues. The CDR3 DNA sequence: TGTGCCAGCAGTGAAGAGACACACTATGGCTACACCTTC. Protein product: CASSEETHYGYTF.

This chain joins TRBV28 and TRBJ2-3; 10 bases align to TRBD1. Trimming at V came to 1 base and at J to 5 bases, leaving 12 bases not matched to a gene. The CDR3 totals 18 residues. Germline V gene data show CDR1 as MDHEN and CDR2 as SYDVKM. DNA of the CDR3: TGTGCCAGCAGTTTATCAACCATTCTCCGGGACAGGGGAGATACGCAGTATTTT. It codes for CASSLSTILRDRGDTQYF.

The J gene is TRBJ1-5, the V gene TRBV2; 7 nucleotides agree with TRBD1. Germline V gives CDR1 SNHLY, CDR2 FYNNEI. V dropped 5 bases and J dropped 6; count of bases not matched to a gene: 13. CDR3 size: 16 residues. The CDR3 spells CASSIEGARAGQPQHF. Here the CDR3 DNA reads TGTGCCAGCAGTATTGAGGGGGCACGAGCCGGTCAGCCCCAGCATTTT.

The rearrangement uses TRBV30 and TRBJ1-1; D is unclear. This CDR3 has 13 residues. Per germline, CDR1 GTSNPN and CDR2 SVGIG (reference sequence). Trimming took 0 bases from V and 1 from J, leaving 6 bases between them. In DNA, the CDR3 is TGTGCCTGGAGTGTACAACCGAACACTGAAGCTTTCTTT. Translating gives CAWSVQPNTEAFF.

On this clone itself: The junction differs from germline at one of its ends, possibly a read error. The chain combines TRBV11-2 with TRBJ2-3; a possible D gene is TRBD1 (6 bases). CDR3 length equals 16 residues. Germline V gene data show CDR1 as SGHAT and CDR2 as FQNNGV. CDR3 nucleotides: TGTGTCAGCAGCTCCACCGGGACAACGAACGCAGATACGCAGTATTTT. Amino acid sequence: CVSSSTGTTNADTQYF.

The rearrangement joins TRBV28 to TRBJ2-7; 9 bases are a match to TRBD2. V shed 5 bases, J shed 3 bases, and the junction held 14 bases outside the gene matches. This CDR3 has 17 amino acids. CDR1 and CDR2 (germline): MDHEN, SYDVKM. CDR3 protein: CASSPPLGSGSNYEQYF. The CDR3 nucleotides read TGTGCCAGCAGTCCCCCCTTAGGTAGCGGGAGTAACTACGAGCAGTACTTC.

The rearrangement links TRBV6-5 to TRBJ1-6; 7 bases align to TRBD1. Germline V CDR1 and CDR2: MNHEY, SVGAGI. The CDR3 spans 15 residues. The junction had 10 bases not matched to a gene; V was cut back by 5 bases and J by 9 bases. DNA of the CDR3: TGTGCCAGCAGTCCGCGACAGGGAATGGGTTCACCCCTCCACTTT. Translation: CASSPRQGMGSPLHF.

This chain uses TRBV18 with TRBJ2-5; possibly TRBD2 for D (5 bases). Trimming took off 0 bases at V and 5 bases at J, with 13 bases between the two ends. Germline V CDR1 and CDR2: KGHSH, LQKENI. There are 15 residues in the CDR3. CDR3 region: CASSPPGVAGETQYF. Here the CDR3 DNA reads TGTGCCAGCTCACCACCCGGGGTAGCTGGGGAGACCCAGTACTTC. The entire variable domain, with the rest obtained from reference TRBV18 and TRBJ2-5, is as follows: NAGVMQNPRHLVRRRGQEARLRCSPMKGHSHVYWYRQLPEEGLKFMVYLQKENIIDESGMPKERFSAEFPKEGPSILRIQQVVRGDSAAYFCASSPPGVAGETQYFGPGTRLLVL.

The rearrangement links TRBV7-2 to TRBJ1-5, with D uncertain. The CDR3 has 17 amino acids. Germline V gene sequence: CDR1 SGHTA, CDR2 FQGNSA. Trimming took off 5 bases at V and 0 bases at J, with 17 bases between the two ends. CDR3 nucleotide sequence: TGTGCCAGCAGCCCCGGAACAGTGGTTTATAGCAATCAGCCCCAGCATTTT. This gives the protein CASSPGTVVYSNQPQHF.

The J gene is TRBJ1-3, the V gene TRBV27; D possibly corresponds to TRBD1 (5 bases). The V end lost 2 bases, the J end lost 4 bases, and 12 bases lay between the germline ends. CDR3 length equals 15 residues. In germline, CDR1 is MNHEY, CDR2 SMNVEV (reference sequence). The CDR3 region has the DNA TGTGCCAGCAGTTTAGCAGGGAAGTCGGGAAACACCATATATTTT. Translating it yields CASSLAGKSGNTIYF.

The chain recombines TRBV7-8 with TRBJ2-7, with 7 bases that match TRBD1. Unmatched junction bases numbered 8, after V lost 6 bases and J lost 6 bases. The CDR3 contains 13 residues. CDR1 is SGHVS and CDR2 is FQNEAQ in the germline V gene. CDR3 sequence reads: CASSSNRGSEQYV. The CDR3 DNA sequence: TGTGCCAGCAGTTCCAACAGGGGCTCCGAGCAGTACGTC.

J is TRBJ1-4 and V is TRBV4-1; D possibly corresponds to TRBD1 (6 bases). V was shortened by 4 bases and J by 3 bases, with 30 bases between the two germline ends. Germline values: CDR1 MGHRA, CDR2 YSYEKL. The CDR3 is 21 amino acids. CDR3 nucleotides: TGCGCCAGCAGCCGCCCGTCGGAAGTCACAGGACAGACTGTGTCTAATGAAAAACTGTTTTTT. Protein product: CASSRPSEVTGQTVSNEKLFF.

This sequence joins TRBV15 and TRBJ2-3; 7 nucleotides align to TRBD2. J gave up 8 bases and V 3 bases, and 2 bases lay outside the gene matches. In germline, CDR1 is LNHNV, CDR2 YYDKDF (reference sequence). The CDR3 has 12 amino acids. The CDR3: CATSRGEGTQYF. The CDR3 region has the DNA TGTGCCACCAGCAGGGGGGAGGGTACGCAGTATTTT. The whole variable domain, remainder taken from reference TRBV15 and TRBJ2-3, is DAMVIQNPRYQVTQFGKPVTLSCSQTLNHNVMYWYQQKSSQAPKLLFHYYDKDFNNEADTPDNFQSRRPNTSFCFLDIRSPGLGDTAMYLCATSRGEGTQYFGPGTRLTVL.

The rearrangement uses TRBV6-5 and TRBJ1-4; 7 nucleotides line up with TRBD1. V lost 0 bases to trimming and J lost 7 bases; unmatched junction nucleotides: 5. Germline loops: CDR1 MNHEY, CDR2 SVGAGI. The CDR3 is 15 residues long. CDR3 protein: CASSYSGTDLEKLFF. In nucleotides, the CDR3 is TGTGCCAGCAGTTACTCCGGGACAGATCTTGAAAAACTGTTTTTT.

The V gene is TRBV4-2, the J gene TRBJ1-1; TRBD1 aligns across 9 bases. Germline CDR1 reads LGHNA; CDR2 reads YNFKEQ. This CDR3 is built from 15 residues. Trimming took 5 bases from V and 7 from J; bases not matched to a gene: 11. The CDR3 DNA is TGTGCCAGCAGCGATCGAAGGACAGGGGACCGTGAAGCTTTCTTT. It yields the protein CASSDRRTGDREAFF.